This TCR beta chain was recorded in a study of T cells in localized non-small cell lung cancer. Regarding the study as a whole: Heterogeneity remains possible, as sequencing covered one tumor region only. Higher T cell density in the blood was associated with longer overall survival, whereas higher adjacent-lung clonality associated with shorter survival.

This clone was recorded once. Its antigen is unknown. Measured with immunoSEQ multiplex PCR; TCRdb has only the in-frame clones, and not every one. This table holds some 7,700 clones, just over 90% found once. The V gene's germline CDR1 is SGHAT and CDR2 FQNNGV. Trimming shortened V by 4 bases and J by 2 bases, and 8 bases separated the two germline ends. The CDR3 covers 13 residues. The sequencing here drew on peripheral blood mononuclear cells, taken before any cancer treatment. The V and J genes are TRBV11-2 and TRBJ1-2; no definite D call. This clonotype was sampled from a male donor older than 55 with stage II lung adenocarcinoma. The CDR3 reads CASSSDGNYGYTF. CDR3 bases: TGTGCCAGCAGCTCGGACGGAAACTATGGCTACACCTTC.